The clone carrying this T cell receptor (beta chain) was found many times. The antigen remains undetermined. The CDR3 sequence is 12 residues long. The V end lost 4 bases, the J end lost 5 bases, and 5 bases lay between the germline ends. Germline V gene data show CDR1 as MNHEY and CDR2 as SVGAGI. This specimen belongs to a study of identical twins. Each CDR3 protein gets one entry after TCRdb re-called the 5' RACE reads with MiXCR. Found here are roughly 290,000 distinct CDR3 sequences, roughly 10% of them singletons; the top ten hold around 7.1%. Findings and limits, study-wide: Modeled out-of-frame TCR alpha sharing in monozygotic twins fell below observed levels. The same donors were not followed; conclusions instead depended on cross-sectional statistical analysis. Insertions ran lower in abundant cord blood beta clonotypes, though not in memory repertoires. Low generation-probability sequences were in excess among twin-shared out-of-frame alpha sequences.

This same sample was also part of a study on yellow fever vaccine responses in identical twins.

The V call is TRBV6-5, the J call TRBJ2-2; D not certain. The sample was CD8+ T cells sorted from blood. The TCR comes from a young woman in good health. This CDR3 is CASSSQTGELFF. CDR3 DNA: TGTGCCAGCAGTTCCCAGACCGGGGAGCTGTTTTTT.